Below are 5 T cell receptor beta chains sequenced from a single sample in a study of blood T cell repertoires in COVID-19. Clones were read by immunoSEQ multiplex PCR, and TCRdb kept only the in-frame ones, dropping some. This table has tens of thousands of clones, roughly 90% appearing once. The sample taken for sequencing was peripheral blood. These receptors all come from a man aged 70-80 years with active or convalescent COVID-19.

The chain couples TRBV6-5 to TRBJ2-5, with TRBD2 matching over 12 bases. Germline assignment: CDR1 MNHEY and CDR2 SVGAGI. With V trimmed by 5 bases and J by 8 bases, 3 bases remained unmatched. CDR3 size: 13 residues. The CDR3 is CASSLAGGGTQYF. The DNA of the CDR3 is TGTGCCAGCAGTCTAGCGGGAGGGGGTACCCAGTACTTC.

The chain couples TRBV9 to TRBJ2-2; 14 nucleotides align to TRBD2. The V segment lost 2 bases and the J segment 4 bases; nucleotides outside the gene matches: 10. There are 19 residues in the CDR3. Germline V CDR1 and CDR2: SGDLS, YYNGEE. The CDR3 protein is CASSVPGLAGALVTGELFF. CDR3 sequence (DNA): TGTGCCAGCAGCGTCCCGGGACTAGCGGGAGCATTGGTCACCGGGGAGCTGTTTTTT.

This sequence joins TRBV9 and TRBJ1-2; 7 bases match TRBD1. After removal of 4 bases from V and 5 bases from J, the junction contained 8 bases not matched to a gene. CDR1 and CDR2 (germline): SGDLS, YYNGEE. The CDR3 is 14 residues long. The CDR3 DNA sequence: TGTGCCAGCAGCAGAGAGGGGGCGCGGTATGGCTACACCTTC. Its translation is CASSREGARYGYTF. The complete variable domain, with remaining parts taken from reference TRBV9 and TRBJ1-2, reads DSGVTQTPKHLITATGQRVTLRCSPRSGDLSVYWYQQSLDQGLQFLIQYYNGEERAKGNILERFSAQQFPDLHSELNLSSLELGDSALYFCASSREGARYGYTFGSGTRLTVV.

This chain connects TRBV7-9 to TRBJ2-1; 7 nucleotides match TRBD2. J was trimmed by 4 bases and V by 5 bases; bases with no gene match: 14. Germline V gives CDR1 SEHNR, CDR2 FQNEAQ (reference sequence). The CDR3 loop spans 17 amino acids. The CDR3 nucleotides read TGTGCCAGCAGCGGGCCCGTTAGCGGGTCCAGGTACAATGAGCAGTTCTTC. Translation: CASSGPVSGSRYNEQFF.

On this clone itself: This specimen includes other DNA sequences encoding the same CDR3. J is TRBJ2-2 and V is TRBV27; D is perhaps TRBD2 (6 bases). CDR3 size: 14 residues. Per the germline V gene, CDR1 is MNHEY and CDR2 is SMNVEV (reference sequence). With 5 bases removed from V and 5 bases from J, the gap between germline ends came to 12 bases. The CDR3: CASSLGDWTGELFF. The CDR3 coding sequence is TGTGCCAGCAGTCTAGGGGACTGGACCGGGGAGCTGTTTTTT.